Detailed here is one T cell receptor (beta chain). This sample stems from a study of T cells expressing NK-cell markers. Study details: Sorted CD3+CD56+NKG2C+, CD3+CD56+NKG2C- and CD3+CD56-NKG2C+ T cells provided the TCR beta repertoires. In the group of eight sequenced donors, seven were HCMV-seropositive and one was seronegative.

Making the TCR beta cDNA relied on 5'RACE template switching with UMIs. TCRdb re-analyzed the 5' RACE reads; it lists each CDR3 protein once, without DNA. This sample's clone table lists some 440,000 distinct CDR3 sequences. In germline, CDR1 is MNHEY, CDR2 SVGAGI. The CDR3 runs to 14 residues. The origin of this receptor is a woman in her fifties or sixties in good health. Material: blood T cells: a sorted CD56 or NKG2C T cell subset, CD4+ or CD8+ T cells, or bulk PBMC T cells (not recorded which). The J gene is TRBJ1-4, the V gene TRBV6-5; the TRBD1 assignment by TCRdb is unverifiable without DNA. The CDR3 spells CASRNPGQGGKLFF.